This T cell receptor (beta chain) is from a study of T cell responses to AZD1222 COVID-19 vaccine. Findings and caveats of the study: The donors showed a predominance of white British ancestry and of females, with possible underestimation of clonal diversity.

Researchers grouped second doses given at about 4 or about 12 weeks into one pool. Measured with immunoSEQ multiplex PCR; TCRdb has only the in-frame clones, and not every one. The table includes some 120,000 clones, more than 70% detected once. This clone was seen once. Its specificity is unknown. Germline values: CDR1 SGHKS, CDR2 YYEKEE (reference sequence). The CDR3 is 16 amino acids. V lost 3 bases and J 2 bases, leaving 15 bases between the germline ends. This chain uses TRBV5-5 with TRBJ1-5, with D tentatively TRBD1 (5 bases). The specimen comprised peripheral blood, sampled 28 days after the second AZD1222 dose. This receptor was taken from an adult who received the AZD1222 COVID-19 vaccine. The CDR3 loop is CASSSGQGIGNQPQHF. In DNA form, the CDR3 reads TGTGCCAGCAGCTCAGGACAAGGGATTGGCAATCAGCCCCAGCATTTT.